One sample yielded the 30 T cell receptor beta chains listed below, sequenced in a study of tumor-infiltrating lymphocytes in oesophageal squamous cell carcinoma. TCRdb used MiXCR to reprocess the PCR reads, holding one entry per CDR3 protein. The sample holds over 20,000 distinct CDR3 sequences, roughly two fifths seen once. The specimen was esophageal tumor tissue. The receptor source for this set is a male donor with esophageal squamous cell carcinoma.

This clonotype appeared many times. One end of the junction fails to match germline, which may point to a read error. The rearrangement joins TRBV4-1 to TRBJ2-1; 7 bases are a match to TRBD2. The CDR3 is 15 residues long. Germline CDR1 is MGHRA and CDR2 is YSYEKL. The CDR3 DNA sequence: TGCGCCAGCAGCCAACCGGGAGGAGAGAATTCACCCCTCCACTTC. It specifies CASSQPGGENSPLHF.

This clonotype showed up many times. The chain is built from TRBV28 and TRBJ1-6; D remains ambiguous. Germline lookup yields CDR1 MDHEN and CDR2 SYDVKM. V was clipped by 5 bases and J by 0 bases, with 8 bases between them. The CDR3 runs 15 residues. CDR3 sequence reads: CASSHVSSYNSPLHF. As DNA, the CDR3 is TGTGCCAGCAGTCACGTAAGCTCCTATAATTCACCCCTCCACTTT.

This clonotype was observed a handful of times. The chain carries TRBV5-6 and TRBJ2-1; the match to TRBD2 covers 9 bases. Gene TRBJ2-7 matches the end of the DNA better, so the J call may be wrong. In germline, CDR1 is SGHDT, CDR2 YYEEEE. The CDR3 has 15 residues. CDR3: CASSLRGLASYEQYF. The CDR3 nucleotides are TGTGCCAGCAGCTTGAGGGGACTAGCCTCCTACGAGCAGTACTTC.

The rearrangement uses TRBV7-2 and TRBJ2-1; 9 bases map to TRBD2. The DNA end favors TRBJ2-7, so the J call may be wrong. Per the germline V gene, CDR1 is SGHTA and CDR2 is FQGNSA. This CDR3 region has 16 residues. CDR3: CASSLYGGRAQYEQYF. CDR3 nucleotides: TGTGCCAGCAGCTTATATGGCGGGAGGGCTCAATACGAGCAGTACTTC.

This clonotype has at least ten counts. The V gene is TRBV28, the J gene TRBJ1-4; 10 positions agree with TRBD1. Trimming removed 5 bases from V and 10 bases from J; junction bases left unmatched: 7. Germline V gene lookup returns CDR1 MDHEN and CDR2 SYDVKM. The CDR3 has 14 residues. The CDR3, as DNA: TGTGCCAGCAGTCCCGGGACAGGGGTAGGAAAACTGTTTTTT. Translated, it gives CASSPGTGVGKLFF.

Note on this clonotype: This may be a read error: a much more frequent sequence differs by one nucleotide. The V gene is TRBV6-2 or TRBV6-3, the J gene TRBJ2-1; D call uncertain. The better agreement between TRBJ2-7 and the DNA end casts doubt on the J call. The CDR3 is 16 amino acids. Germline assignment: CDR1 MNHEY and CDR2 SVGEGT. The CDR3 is CASSYGVIPSYNEQYF. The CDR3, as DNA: TGTGCCAGCAGTTACGGGGTCATCCCCTCCTACAATGAGCAGTACTTC.

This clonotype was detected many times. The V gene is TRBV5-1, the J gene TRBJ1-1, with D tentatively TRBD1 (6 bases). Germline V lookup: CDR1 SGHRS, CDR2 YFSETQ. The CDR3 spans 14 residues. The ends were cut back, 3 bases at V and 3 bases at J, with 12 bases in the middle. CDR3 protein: CASSWRGAYTEAFF. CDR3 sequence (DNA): TGCGCCAGCAGCTGGCGGGGGGCCTACACTGAAGCTTTCTTT.

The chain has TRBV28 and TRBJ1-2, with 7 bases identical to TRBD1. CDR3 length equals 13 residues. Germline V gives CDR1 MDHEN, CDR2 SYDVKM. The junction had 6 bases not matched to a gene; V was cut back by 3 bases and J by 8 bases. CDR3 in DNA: TGTGCCAGCAGTTTGCAGGGGGTGGGAGGCTACACCTTC. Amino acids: CASSLQGVGGYTF.

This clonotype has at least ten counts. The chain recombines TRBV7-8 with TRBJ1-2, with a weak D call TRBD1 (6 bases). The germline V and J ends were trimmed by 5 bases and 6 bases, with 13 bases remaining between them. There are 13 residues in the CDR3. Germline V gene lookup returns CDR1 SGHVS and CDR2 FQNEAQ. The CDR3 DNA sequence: TGTGCCAGCAGCCCGGGGGGCGCGGATGGCTACACCTTC. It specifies CASSPGGADGYTF.

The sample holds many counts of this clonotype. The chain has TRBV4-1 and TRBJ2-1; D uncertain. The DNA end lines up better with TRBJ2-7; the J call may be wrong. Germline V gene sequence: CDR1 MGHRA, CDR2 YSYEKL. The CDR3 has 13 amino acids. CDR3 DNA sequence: TGCGCCAGCAGCCAAGGGGCTCACTACGAGCAGTACTTC. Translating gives CASSQGAHYEQYF.

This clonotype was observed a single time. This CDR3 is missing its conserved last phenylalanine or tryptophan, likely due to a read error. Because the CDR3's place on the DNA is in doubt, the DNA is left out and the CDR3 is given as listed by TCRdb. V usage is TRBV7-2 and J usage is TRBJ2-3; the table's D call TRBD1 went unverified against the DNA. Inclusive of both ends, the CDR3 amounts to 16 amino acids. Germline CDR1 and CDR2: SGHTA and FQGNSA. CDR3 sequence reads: CASSTDRQSYEQYFGP.

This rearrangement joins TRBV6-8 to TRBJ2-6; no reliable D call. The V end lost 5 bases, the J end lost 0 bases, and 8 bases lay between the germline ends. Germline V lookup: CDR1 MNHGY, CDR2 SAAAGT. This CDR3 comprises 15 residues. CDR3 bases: TGTGCCAGCAGTCTTGGGCACTCTGGGGCCAACGTCCTGACTTTC. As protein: CASSLGHSGANVLTF.

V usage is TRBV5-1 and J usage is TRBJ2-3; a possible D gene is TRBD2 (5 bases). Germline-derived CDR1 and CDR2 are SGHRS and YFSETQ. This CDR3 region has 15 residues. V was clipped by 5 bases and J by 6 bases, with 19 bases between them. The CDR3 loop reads CASRRADLESDTQYF. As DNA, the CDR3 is TGCGCCAGCAGGAGGGCAGACCTGGAGTCGGATACGCAGTATTTT.

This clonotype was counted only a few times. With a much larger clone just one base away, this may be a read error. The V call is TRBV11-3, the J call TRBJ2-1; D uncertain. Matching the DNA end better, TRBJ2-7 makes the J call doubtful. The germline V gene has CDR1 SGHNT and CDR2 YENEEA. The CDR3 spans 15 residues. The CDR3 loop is CASSLDFRSYNEQYF. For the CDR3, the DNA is TGTGCCAGCAGCTTAGATTTCCGCTCCTACAATGAGCAGTACTTC.

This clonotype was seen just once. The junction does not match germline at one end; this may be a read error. This CDR3 reads CASSLEVGLAYNEQFF. CDR3 coding DNA: TGTGCTAGCAGCTTAGAAGTGGGACTAGCGTACAATGAGCAGTTCTTC. This rearrangement joins TRBV7-6 to TRBJ2-4; 10 nucleotides line up with TRBD2. The J call may not be correct, given that the DNA end is closer to TRBJ2-1. CDR1 SGHVS and CDR2 FNYEAQ come from the germline V gene. The CDR3 runs to 16 residues.

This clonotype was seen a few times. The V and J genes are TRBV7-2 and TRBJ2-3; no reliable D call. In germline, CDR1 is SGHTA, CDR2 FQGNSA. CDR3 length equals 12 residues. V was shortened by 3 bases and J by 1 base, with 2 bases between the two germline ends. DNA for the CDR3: TGTGCCAGCAGCTTGGGCACAGATACGCAGTATTTT. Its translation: CASSLGTDTQYF.

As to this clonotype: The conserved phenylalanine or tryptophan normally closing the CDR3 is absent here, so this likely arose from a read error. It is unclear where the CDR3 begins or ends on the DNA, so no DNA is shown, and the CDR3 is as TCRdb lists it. CDR3 amino acids: CASSLYPLAGYYNEQFFGS. The rearrangement joins TRBV5-3 to TRBJ2-7; TRBD2 was called by the table and not checked on the DNA. TRBV5-3 is assigned to the ORF class and has an uncertain function. The CDR3 spans 19 amino acids, including both terminal residues.

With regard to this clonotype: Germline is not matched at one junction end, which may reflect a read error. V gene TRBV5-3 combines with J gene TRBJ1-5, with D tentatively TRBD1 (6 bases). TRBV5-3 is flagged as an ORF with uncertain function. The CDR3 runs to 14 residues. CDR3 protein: CASSLLQGYQPQHF. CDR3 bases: TGTGCCAGCAGCTTATTACAGGGTTATCAGCCCCAGCATTTT.

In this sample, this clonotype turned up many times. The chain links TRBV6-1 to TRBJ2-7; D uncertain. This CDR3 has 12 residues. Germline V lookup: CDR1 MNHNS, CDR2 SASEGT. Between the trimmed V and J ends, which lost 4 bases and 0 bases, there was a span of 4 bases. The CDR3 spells CASSGHSYEQYF. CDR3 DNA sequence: TGTGCCAGCAGTGGACACTCCTACGAGCAGTACTTC.

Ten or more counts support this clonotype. CDR3 sequence reads: CASSRGQLYEQYF. DNA for the CDR3: TGTGCCAGCAGCCGGGGACAGCTTTACGAGCAGTACTTC. The chain couples TRBV5-6 to TRBJ2-7; 7 bases align to TRBD1. Unmatched junction bases numbered 5, after V lost 4 bases and J lost 4 bases. CDR1 is SGHDT and CDR2 is YYEEEE in the germline V gene. The CDR3 consists of 13 residues.

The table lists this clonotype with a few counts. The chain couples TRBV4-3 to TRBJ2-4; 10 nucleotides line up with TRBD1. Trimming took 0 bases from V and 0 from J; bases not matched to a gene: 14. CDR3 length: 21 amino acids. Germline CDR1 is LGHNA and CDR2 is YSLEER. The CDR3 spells CASSQELPAGTGALAKNIQYF. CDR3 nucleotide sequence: TGCGCCAGCAGCCAAGAACTACCGGCCGGGACAGGGGCCTTAGCCAAAAACATTCAGTACTTC.

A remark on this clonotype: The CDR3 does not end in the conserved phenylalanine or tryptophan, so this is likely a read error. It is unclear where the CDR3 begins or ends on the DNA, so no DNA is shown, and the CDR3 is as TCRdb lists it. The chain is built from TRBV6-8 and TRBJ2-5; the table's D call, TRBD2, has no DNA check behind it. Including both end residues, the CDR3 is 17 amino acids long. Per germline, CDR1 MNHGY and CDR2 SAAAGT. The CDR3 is CASSNTHKGRGGYTFGS.

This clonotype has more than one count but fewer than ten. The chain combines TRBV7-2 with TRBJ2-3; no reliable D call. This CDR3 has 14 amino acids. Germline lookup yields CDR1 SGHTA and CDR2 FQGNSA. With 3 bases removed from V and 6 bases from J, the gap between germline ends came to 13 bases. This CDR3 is CASSFRPNHDTQYF. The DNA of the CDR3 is TGTGCCAGCAGCTTCCGTCCGAACCACGATACGCAGTATTTT.

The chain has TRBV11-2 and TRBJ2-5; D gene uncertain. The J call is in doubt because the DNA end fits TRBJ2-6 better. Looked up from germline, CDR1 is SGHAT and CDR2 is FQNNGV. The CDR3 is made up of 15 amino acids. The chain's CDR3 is CASSLRSGGANVLTF. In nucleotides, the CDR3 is TGTGCCAGCAGCTTACGGAGTGGTGGGGCCAACGTCCTGACTTTC.

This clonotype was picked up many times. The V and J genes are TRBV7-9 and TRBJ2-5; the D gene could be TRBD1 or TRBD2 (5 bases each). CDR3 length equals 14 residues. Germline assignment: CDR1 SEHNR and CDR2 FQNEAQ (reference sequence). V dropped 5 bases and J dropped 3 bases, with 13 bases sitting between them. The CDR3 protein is CASSPGTTKETQYF. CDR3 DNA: TGTGCCAGCAGCCCAGGGACGACCAAAGAGACCCAGTACTTC.

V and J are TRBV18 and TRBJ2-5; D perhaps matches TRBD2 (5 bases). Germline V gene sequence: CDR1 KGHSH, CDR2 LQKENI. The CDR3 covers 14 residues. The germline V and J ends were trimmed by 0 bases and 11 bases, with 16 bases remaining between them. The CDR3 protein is CASSPPRAVDAQYF. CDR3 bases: TGTGCCAGCTCACCACCGAGGGCTGTGGATGCGCAGTACTTC.

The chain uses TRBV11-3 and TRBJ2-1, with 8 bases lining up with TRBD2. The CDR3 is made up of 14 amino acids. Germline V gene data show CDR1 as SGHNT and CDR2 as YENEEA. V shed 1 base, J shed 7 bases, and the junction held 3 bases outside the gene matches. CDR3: CASSLAGGRNEQFF. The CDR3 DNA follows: TGTGCCAGCAGCTTAGCGGGGGGGCGGAATGAGCAGTTCTTC.

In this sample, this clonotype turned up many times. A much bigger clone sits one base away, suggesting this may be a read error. The CDR3 DNA is TGTGCCAGCAGCCCCTCCGGCGGGAGGTTGGTGGATGAGCAGTACTTC. Amino acids: CASSPSGGRLVDEQYF. The chain uses TRBV7-6 and TRBJ2-7; 8 bases map to TRBD2. The germline V gene has CDR1 SGHVS and CDR2 FNYEAQ. V shed 5 bases, J shed 7 bases, and the junction held 16 bases outside the gene matches. The CDR3 has 16 amino acids.

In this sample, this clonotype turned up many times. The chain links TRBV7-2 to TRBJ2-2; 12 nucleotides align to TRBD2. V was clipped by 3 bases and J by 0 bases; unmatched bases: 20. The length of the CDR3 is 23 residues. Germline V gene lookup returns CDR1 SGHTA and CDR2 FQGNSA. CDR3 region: CASSFPTSGGPKTLPANTGELFF. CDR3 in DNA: TGTGCCAGCAGCTTCCCGACTAGCGGGGGCCCTAAAACTCTCCCCGCGAACACCGGGGAGCTGTTTTTT.

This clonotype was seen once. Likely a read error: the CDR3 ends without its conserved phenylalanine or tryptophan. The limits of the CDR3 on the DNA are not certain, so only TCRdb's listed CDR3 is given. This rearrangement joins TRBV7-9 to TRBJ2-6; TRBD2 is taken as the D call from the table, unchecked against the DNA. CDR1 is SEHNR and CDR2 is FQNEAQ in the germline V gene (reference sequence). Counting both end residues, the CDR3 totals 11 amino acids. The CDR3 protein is CASSFGAGTNT.